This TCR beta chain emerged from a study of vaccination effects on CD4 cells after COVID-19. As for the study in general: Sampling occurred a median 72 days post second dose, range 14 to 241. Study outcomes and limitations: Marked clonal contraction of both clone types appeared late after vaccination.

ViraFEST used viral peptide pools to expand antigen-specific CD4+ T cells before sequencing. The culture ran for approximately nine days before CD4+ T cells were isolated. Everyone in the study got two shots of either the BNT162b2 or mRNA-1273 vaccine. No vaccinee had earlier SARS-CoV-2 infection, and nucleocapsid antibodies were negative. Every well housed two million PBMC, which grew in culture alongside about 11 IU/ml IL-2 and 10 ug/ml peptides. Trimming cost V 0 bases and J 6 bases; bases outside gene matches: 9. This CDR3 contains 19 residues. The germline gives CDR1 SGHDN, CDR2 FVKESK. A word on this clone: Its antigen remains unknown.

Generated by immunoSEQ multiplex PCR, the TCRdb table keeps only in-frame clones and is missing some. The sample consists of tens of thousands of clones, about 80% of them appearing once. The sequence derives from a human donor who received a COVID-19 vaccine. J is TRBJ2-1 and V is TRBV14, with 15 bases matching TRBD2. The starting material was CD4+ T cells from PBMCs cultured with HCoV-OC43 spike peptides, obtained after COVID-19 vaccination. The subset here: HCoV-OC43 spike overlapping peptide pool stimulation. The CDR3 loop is CASSQDPGTSGGRFNEQFF. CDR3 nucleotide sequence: TGTGCCAGCAGCCAAGATCCCGGGACTAGCGGGGGGCGTTTCAATGAGCAGTTCTTC.